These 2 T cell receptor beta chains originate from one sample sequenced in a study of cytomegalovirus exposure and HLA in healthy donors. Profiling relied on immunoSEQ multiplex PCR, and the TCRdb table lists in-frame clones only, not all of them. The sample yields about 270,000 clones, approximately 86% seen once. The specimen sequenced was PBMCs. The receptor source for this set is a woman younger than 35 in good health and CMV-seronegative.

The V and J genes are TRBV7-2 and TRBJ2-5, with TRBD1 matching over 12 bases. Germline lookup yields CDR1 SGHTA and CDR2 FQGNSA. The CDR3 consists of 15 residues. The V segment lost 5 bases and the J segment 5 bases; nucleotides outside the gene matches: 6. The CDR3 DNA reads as TGTGCCAGCAGCACTGGGACAGGGGGCAGGGAGACCCAGTACTTC. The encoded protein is CASSTGTGGRETQYF. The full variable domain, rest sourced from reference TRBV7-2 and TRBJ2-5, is GAGVSQSPSNKVTEKGKDVELRCDPISGHTALYWYRQSLGQGLEFLIYFQGNSAPDKSGLPSDRFSAERTGGSVSTLTIQRTQQEDSAVYLCASSTGTGGRETQYFGPGTRLLVL.

The CDR3 DNA follows: TGCGCCAGCAGCCCGGACAGGGTATACGAGCAGTACTTC. Translated, it gives CASSPDRVYEQYF. The chain uses TRBV4-3 and TRBJ2-7; 8 nucleotides align to TRBD1. The V and J ends lost 4 bases and 4 bases, in that order; junction bases with no gene match: 3. The CDR3 runs 13 residues. Germline assignment: CDR1 LGHNA and CDR2 YSLEER.